This T cell receptor (beta chain) originates from a study of CD8+ T cells in alopecia areata. Reverse transcribed after extraction, RNA yielded cDNA as the sequencing template. Clones were read by immunoSEQ multiplex PCR, and TCRdb kept only the in-frame ones, dropping some. The repertoire holds fewer than 150,000 clones, with around two fifths as singletons. This clone was observed a few times. The sorting of PBMCs gave CD4+ and CD8+ T cells. Sequenced: CD4+ T cells sorted from blood. This TCR was sampled from a human donor with alopecia areata.

CDR3 DNA: TGCAGCGGCCTCGGGACTAGCGGGTACAATGAGCAGTTCTTC. Amino acid sequence: CSGLGTSGYNEQFF. J is TRBJ2-1 and V is TRBV29-1, with 12 bases lining up with TRBD2. Germline loops: CDR1 SQVTM, CDR2 ANQGSEA. The CDR3 spans 14 residues. V gave up 7 bases and J gave up 4 bases; unmatched junction bases: 5.